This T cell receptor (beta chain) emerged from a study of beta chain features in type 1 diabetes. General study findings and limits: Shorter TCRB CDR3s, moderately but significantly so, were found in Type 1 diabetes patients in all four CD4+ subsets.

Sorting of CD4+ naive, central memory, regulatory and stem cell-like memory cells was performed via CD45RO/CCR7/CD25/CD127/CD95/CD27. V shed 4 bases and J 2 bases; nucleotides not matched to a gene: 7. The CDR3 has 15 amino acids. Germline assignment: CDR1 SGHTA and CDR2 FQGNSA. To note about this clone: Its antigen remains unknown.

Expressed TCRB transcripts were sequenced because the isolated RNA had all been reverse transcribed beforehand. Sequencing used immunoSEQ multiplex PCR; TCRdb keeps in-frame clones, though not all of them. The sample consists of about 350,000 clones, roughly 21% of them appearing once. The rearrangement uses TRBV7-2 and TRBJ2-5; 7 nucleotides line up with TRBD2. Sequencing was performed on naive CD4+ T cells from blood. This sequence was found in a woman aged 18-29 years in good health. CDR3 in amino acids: CASSSSGVSQETQYF. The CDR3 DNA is TGTGCCAGCAGCTCAAGCGGGGTCTCGCAAGAGACCCAGTACTTC.